There are a few counts of the clone carrying this TCR beta chain. This CDR3 has 15 residues. V was trimmed by 6 bases and J by 6 bases, leaving 18 bases between them. Then a second PCR, running about 6 to 12 cycles, was carried out with a sample-barcoded 5' primer and a J-beta primer mix. TCRdb reprocessed the 5' RACE reads with MiXCR, giving one entry per CDR3 protein. The sample consists of 950,000 to 1,200,000 distinct CDR3 sequences, 35% to 45% of them appearing once. This specimen comes from a study of blood T cells in healthy people across ages. Study-level information: Template-switching capture recovered about one barcoded beta molecule per two T cells.

The sequence came from a man younger than 35 in good health. The sample consisted of blood. J is TRBJ2-1 and V is TRBV12-3 or TRBV12-4; D is possibly TRBD1 (6 bases). DNA for the CDR3: TGTGCCAGCAGCCCCGACCCCCCAGGGGTCAATGAGCAGTTCTTC. Translated: CASSPDPPGVNEQFF.